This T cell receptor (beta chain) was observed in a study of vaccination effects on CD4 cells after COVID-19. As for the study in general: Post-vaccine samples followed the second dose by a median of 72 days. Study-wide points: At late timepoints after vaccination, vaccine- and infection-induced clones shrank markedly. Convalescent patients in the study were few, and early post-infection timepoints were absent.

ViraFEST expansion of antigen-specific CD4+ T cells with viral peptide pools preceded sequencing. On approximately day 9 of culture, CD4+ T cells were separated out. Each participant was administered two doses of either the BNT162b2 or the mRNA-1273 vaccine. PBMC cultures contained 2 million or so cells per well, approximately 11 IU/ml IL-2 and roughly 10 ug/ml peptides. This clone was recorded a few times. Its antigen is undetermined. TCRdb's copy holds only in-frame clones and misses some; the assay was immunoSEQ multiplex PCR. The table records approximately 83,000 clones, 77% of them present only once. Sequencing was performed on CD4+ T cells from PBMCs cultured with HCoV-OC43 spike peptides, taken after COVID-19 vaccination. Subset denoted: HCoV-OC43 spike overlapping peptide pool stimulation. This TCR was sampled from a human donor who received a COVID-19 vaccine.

The CDR3 region is CASKVGDGRNYGYTF. CDR3 DNA sequence: TGTGCCAGCAAGGTGGGGGACGGAAGAAACTATGGCTACACCTTC. This chain links TRBV2 with TRBJ1-2, with D tentatively TRBD1 (5 bases). The CDR3 length is 15 residues. Germline V gene lookup returns CDR1 SNHLY and CDR2 FYNNEI. V lost 7 bases, J lost 2 bases, and 17 bases lay in between.